This entry concerns a single TCR beta chain. The antigen remains unidentified. The data derive from a study of shared clonotypes between healthy human individuals. V trimming: 6 bases; J trimming: 4 bases; junction bases outside the gene matches: 8. This CDR3 comprises 14 residues. Per the germline V gene, CDR1 is MNHNY and CDR2 is SVGAGI (reference sequence). Overall study results and limits: Across subsets, estimated richness was generally greater for naive than for memory populations.

Every one of the donors was a Caucasian adult that lived in Nashville, Tennessee. Profiling relied on immunoSEQ multiplex PCR, and the TCRdb table lists in-frame clones only, not all of them. In the table there are more than 2,000,000 clones, 80% to 95% of which are singletons. The TCR comes from a young man in good health. Some clones in this sample may be carry-over from other donors' samples. The chain is built from TRBV6-6 and TRBJ1-2; 7 nucleotides align to TRBD1. The specimen was naive CD4+ T cells from PBMCs. As to subset: CD45RA+ positively selected. The chain's CDR3 is CASSQTGTVYGYTF. CDR3 DNA sequence: TGTGCCAGCAGCCAAACCGGGACAGTCTATGGCTACACCTTC.